This T cell receptor beta chain originates from a study of T cell changes during pregnancy in multiple sclerosis (dated by TCRdb to about 2019). For the wider study: Changes in the T cell repertoire over the course of pregnancy were examined in this study in women with multiple sclerosis.

With respect to this clone: The clone's antigen remains unknown. No per-base quality is available; no much larger clone lies one base away.

V and J are truncated by 6 bases and 3 bases respectively, leaving an intervening sequence of 15 bases. Its CDR3 holds 15 amino acids, cysteine through phenylalanine. Only the CDR3 DNA stays, 45 bases, in frame from base 1. The CDR1 and CDR2 encoded by the germline V gene are MDHEN and SYDVKM. Library preparation employed the immunoSEQ multiplex PCR assay. TCRdb stores this immuneACCESS table with in-frame sequences only. Part of the clones is absent; in the studies checked, under half of the shortfall reflects unresolved V genes, and no reason is known for the rest. The sample yields around 69,000 clones; roughly nine tenths were counted once. Together, the top ten hold 2.1% of the sample.

The rearranged segments are TRBV28 and TRBJ2-4; TRBD2 might be the D gene, on 6 matching bases. This clonotype was sampled from a female donor in good health, enrolled as a control in a pregnancy study. Sequenced material: peripheral blood, taken in the second trimester of pregnancy. The nucleotide sequence reads TGTGCCAGCAGCTTAACCGGGACTGACAAAAACATTCAGTACTTC. Translated, this gives CASSLTGTDKNIQYF.